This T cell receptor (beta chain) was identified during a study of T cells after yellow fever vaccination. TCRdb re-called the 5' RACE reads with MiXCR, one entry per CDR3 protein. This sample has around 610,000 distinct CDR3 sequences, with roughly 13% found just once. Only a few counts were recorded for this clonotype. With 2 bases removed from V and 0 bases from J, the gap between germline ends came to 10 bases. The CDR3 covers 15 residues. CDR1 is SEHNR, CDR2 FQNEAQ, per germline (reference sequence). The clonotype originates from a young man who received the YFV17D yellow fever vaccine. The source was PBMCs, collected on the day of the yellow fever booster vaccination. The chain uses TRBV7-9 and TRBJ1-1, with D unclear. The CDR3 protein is CASSLTVTVNTEAFF. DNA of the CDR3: TGTGCCAGCAGCTTAACTGTAACAGTGAACACTGAAGCTTTCTTT.